This T cell receptor (beta chain) came from a study of OX40 agonist ivuxolimab in advanced cancers. General notes on the study: Ivuxolimab was an agonistic, fully human IgG2 monoclonal antibody directed against OX40 (CD134), a costimulatory receptor. Intravenous ivuxolimab was administered to patients every 2 weeks at six dose levels: 0.01, 0.1, 0.3, 1.5, 3 and 10 mg/kg. Of the 50 or so patients in dose escalation, about 20 had hepatocellular carcinoma, approximately 15 had melanoma, 9 had renal cell carcinoma and 9 had head and neck cancer. A male proportion of 82.7% and a mean age of approximately 55 years, ranging from about 20 to 85, were recorded for the dose-escalation cohort. Prior anti-PD-1, anti-PD-L1 or anti-CTLA-4 therapy was permitted, and about 40% of dose-escalation patients had received checkpoint inhibitors. Partial responses occurred in three dose-escalation patients: two with cutaneous melanoma and one with hepatocellular carcinoma. Peripheral TCRbeta sequencing was intended to test whether TCR sequence diversity was altered and clonal T-cell expansion was caused by ivuxolimab. The paper reports the monotherapy dose-escalation portion (N ≈ 50 patients) of the phase I ivuxolimab trial. Overall results and qualifications from the work: At doses of 0.1 to 3.0 mg/kg, clonal expansion of both CD4+ and CD8+ blood T cells was observed from baseline to week 6. In partial responders in the 0.1-3.0 mg/kg groups, normalized peripheral clonal expansion was found to be among the lowest, especially among CD8+ T cells. Low levels of normalized T-cell clonal expansion were also seen in some patients who did not respond. Antigen specificity was not determined for the clonally expanded peripheral T cells. On average, CD8+ T cells showed more expanded clones than CD4+ T cells after ivuxolimab.

Patients with a history of autoimmune disease or receiving systemic immunosuppression were excluded from the trial. Peripheral blood for TCR sequencing was drawn from every dose cohort at baseline, at cycle 4 day 1 and at cycle 7 day 1. The samples were drawn from a first-in-human, open-label, multicenter phase I dose-escalation trial of ivuxolimab. Adults with locally advanced or metastatic melanoma, renal cell, hepatocellular, or head and neck squamous cell carcinoma were enrolled in the trial. Before TCR sequencing, CD4+ and CD8+ T cells were separately sorted from peripheral blood. To sequence the TCRbeta CDR3 region, genomic DNA was isolated from the sorted cells. The immunoSEQ Assay was used for sequencing of TCRbeta CDR3 regions. Not all clones reach the TCRdb copy of this immuneACCESS table, which keeps in-frame sequences only. Checked studies attribute under half of the gap to unresolved V genes and leave the rest unexplained. Counted in this sample were tens of thousands of clones; around 86% of them appeared once. Clones ranked in the top ten supply 0.9% to 1.2% of the sample.

Trimming takes 5 bases from V and 0 bases from J, and the germline ends sit 9 bases apart. Including the terminal cysteine and phenylalanine, the CDR3 comprises 14 residues. This entry keeps only the CDR3 DNA: 42 bases, framed from base 1. For CDR1 and CDR2, the germline V gene (reference sequence) lists LNHDA and SQIVND. This clone has just one count. Its antigen is currently not known. One base away there is no much larger clone; base qualities are not given. This sequence uses TRBV19 and TRBJ2-3; the D gene is perhaps TRBD2, from 5 matching bases. This material consisted of CD4+ or CD8+ T cells sorted from blood, taken in a trial of the OX40 agonist ivuxolimab. This clonotype was sampled from an adult with an advanced solid tumor such as melanoma, head and neck, liver or kidney cancer. The CDR3 protein: CASSFGGSTDTQYF. The sequenced DNA: TGTGCCAGTAGTTTCGGCGGGAGCACAGATACGCAGTATTTT.